The 30 T cell receptor beta chains reported below all come from one sample, sequenced in a study of shared clonotypes between healthy human individuals. Here immunoSEQ multiplex PCR was the method, and the copy in TCRdb shows in-frame clones only, minus some. Found here are more than 850,000 clones, approximately 78% of them singletons; the top ten hold 0.5% to 0.6%. Sequencing used memory CD4+ T cells from PBMCs. Subset here: CD45RA-negative fraction. These receptors were collected from a man between 18 and 29 years old in good health. Some clones in this sample may be carry-over from other donors' samples.

This chain connects TRBV30 to TRBJ1-4; unclear D gene. Trimming pared 0 bases from V and 0 bases from J, leaving 5 bases between. CDR3 length: 14 amino acids. Germline CDR1 is GTSNPN and CDR2 is SVGIG (reference sequence). Here the CDR3 reads CAWSVQSTNEKLFF. The CDR3 DNA is TGTGCCTGGAGTGTACAATCAACTAATGAAAAACTGTTTTTT.

The V call is TRBV6-1, the J call TRBJ1-2; weak D call: TRBD1 (6 bases). V was shortened by 5 bases and J by 8 bases, with 18 bases between the two germline ends. This CDR3 spans 14 amino acids. Germline V CDR1 and CDR2: MNHNS, SASEGT. Here the CDR3 reads CASSSIYRVPGYTF. CDR3 DNA sequence: TGTGCCAGCAGTTCCATTTACAGGGTTCCCGGCTACACCTTC.

Concerning this clone: With a much larger clone just one base away, this may be a read error. This sequence joins TRBV5-5 and TRBJ2-1; TRBD1 aligns across 9 bases. CDR1 and CDR2 from the germline V gene are SGHKS and YYEKEE (reference sequence). The V and J ends lost 3 bases and 5 bases, in that order; junction bases with no gene match: 3. This CDR3 spans 14 amino acids. This chain's CDR3 is CASSSGTGNNEQFF. The CDR3 DNA sequence: TGTGCCAGCAGCTCCGGGACAGGGAACAATGAGCAGTTCTTC.

Here the CDR3 reads CAISLAGAGDTQYF. The DNA for the CDR3 is TGTGCCATCAGTCTAGCGGGAGCTGGAGATACGCAGTATTTT. The chain recombines TRBV10-3 with TRBJ2-3; the match to TRBD2 covers 10 bases. Germline trimming cut 5 bases from V and 5 bases from J; bases unmatched to any gene: 4. CDR1 ENHRY and CDR2 SYGVKD come from the germline V gene. This CDR3 has 14 amino acids.

The chain uses TRBV28 and TRBJ1-5; TRBD1 might be the D (5 bases). The germline CDR1 and CDR2 sequences are MDHEN and SYDVKM. With 3 bases removed from V and 5 bases from J, the gap between germline ends came to 17 bases. The CDR3 is made up of 16 amino acids. The CDR3 region has the DNA TGTGCCAGCAGTTTGAAGTCCTTTATAGGGGATCAGCCCCAGCATTTT. It yields the protein CASSLKSFIGDQPQHF.

This sequence joins TRBV27 and TRBJ1-1; no clear D. Germline CDR1 is MNHEY and CDR2 is SMNVEV (reference sequence). CDR3 length: 13 amino acids. The V gene lost 5 bases and the J gene lost 5 bases, with 12 bases spanning the gap. DNA of the CDR3: TGTGCCAGCAGTCCGCCGGGAGGGACTGAAGCTTTCTTT. Residues: CASSPPGGTEAFF.

J is TRBJ2-1 and V is TRBV9, with D possibly called TRBD1 or TRBD2 (5 bases each). CDR3 length: 14 amino acids. Germline V gene lookup returns CDR1 SGDLS and CDR2 YYNGEE. Trimming took 5 bases from V and 3 from J, leaving 12 bases between them. CDR3 in amino acids: CASSRGQGYNEQFF. The DNA for the CDR3 is TGTGCCAGCAGTCGCGGGCAGGGCTACAATGAGCAGTTCTTC.

The chain uses TRBV7-9 and TRBJ2-7; 7 bases match TRBD2. Looked up from germline, CDR1 is SEHNR and CDR2 is FQNEAQ (reference sequence). There are 15 residues in the CDR3. The V gene end was trimmed by 4 bases and the J gene end by 0 bases; junction bases not matched to a gene: 6. The CDR3 DNA sequence: TGTGCCAGCAGCTCAGCGGGGCAGTCCTCCTACGAGCAGTACTTC. As protein: CASSSAGQSSYEQYF.

The V and J genes are TRBV28 and TRBJ1-1, with 7 bases identical to TRBD1. CDR3 size: 15 residues. CDR1 MDHEN and CDR2 SYDVKM come from the germline V gene. The J segment lost 1 base and the V segment lost 6 bases, leaving 8 bases of the junction unmatched. CDR3 amino acids: CASRLLRQGNTEAFF. CDR3 nucleotides: TGTGCCAGCAGACTTCTGAGACAGGGGAACACTGAAGCTTTCTTT.

The chain carries TRBV5-1 and TRBJ2-5; TRBD2 matches at 8 bases. The V gene's germline CDR1 is SGHRS and CDR2 YFSETQ. This CDR3 contains 17 residues. Trimming removed 0 bases from V and 0 bases from J; junction bases left unmatched: 7. The CDR3 nucleotides are TGCGCCAGCAGCTTGGGTGCGGGAGGCCACTACCAAGAGACCCAGTACTTC. This sequence encodes CASSLGAGGHYQETQYF.

This clone came up once. The rearrangement links TRBV11-2 to TRBJ2-6; no clear D gene. The germline V gene encodes CDR1 SGHAT and CDR2 FQNNGV. The ends were cut back, 0 bases at V and 0 bases at J, with 18 bases in the middle. The CDR3 consists of 20 residues. The CDR3 is CASSLDSGLVIFSGANVLTF. The CDR3 coding sequence is TGTGCCAGCAGCTTAGATTCCGGGCTAGTCATTTTCTCTGGGGCCAACGTCCTGACTTTC.

V usage is TRBV7-6 and J usage is TRBJ1-2, with D possibly being TRBD1 (6 bases). Trimming took 6 bases from V and 6 from J, leaving 20 bases between them. Germline V gene data show CDR1 as SGHVS and CDR2 as FNYEAQ. The CDR3 consists of 15 residues. Here the CDR3 DNA reads TGTGCCAGCAGTCAAAAAGTCGCAAAGGGGGATGGCTACACCTTC. It specifies CASSQKVAKGDGYTF.

The chain combines TRBV20-1 with TRBJ2-3; D is uncertain. V lost 6 bases, J lost 10 bases, and 14 bases lay in between. CDR1 is DFQATT and CDR2 is SNEGSKA in the germline V gene (reference sequence). This CDR3 spans 11 amino acids. The CDR3 DNA reads TGCAGTGCCACCCAGACGGCGTCGCAGTATTTT. This codes for CSATQTASQYF.

V and J are TRBV6-4 and TRBJ2-7; D gene ambiguous. From germline, CDR1 is MRHNA and CDR2 SNTAGT. Trimming removed 4 bases at V and 4 bases at J, with 5 bases between. The CDR3 consists of 11 residues. CDR3 coding DNA: TGTGCCAGCAGTGGCTTTTACGAGCAGTACTTC. Translation: CASSGFYEQYF.

V gene TRBV7-3 combines with J gene TRBJ2-1; 7 bases line up with TRBD2. The CDR3 sequence is 14 residues long. In germline, CDR1 is SGHTA, CDR2 FQGTGA. With V trimmed by 5 bases and J by 5 bases, 6 bases remained unmatched. The chain's CDR3 is CASSAGLDDNEQFF. The CDR3 DNA reads as TGTGCCAGCAGCGCAGGACTAGACGACAATGAGCAGTTCTTC.

In regard to this clone: Since a much larger clone is just one base distant, this may be a read error. The chain uses TRBV5-4 and TRBJ2-5; D possibly corresponds to TRBD1 (5 bases). CDR1 is SGHNT, CDR2 YYREEE, per germline (reference sequence). V shed 2 bases and J shed 2 bases, with 10 bases lying between them. This CDR3 comprises 14 residues. The CDR3 loop is CASSLGRAQETQYF. The CDR3 nucleotides are TGTGCCAGCAGCTTAGGCAGGGCTCAAGAGACCCAGTACTTC.

This clone was seen a single time. This rearrangement joins TRBV7-9 to TRBJ1-1, with D hard to call. This CDR3 is 12 amino acids long. CDR1 and CDR2 from the germline V gene are SEHNR and FQNEAQ (reference sequence). Trimming stripped 3 bases from V and 4 bases from J, with 6 bases between. In nucleotides, the CDR3 is TGTGCCAGCAGCTTCCCCGCCACTGAAGCTTTCTTT. Translating gives CASSFPATEAFF.

V and J are TRBV9 and TRBJ1-4; TRBD1 aligns across 8 bases. From germline, CDR1 is SGDLS and CDR2 YYNGEE. The CDR3 has 14 amino acids. J gave up 10 bases and V 3 bases, and 8 bases lay outside the gene matches. The DNA of the CDR3 is TGTGCCAGCAGCGGTTCAGGGGGCGAGGGAAAACTGTTTTTT. The encoded protein is CASSGSGGEGKLFF.

The V and J genes are TRBV7-8 and TRBJ1-2; D ambiguous. The CDR3 runs 17 residues. Trimming took off 1 base at V and 3 bases at J, with 18 bases between the two ends. Looked up from germline, CDR1 is SGHVS and CDR2 is FQNEAQ. CDR3 in amino acids: CASSLELTSTRYYGYTF. CDR3 nucleotides: TGTGCCAGCAGCTTAGAGTTGACGTCAACGCGATACTATGGCTACACCTTC.

The chain employs TRBV2 and TRBJ1-4; no reliable D call. Between the trimmed V and J ends, which lost 6 bases and 0 bases, there was a span of 8 bases. From germline, CDR1 is SNHLY and CDR2 FYNNEI. This CDR3 is built from 14 residues. As DNA, the CDR3 is TGTGCCAGCAGGAAGATAGCAACTAATGAAAAACTGTTTTTT. This encodes CASRKIATNEKLFF.

This clone was observed many times. Additional DNA sequences in this sample encode the identical CDR3. The V and J genes are TRBV11-2 and TRBJ2-7; 8 bases map to TRBD1. Germline trimming cut 3 bases from V and 3 bases from J; bases unmatched to any gene: 1. CDR1 SGHAT and CDR2 FQNNGV come from the germline V gene. CDR3 length: 13 residues. CDR3 residues: CASSLGQVYEQYF. For the CDR3, the DNA is TGTGCCAGCAGCTTGGGACAGGTCTACGAGCAGTACTTC.

This rearrangement joins TRBV18 to TRBJ2-7; the D gene could be TRBD1 or TRBD2 (5 bases each). The CDR3 length is 15 residues. Trimming removed 2 bases from V and 0 bases from J, with 11 bases in between. CDR1 is KGHSH and CDR2 is LQKENI in the germline V gene. The DNA of the CDR3 is TGTGCCAGCTCACCATCTTGGGGGACCTCCTACGAGCAGTACTTC. It yields the protein CASSPSWGTSYEQYF.

The rearrangement uses TRBV29-1 and TRBJ2-3; D call uncertain. In germline, CDR1 is SQVTM, CDR2 ANQGSEA. V shed 3 bases and J shed 3 bases, with 10 bases lying between them. There are 13 residues in the CDR3. This chain's CDR3 is CSVEPRFTDTQYF. DNA of the CDR3: TGCAGCGTTGAGCCTCGCTTTACAGATACGCAGTATTTT.

V and J are TRBV29-1 and TRBJ1-1; tentative D call: TRBD1 (6 bases). Germline V lookup: CDR1 SQVTM, CDR2 ANQGSEA. With 8 bases removed from V and 3 bases from J, the gap between germline ends came to 19 bases. CDR3 size: 14 residues. CDR3 bases: TGCAGCTCGCAACAGGGCAATTGGGACACTGAAGCTTTCTTT. Translated, it gives CSSQQGNWDTEAFF.

This chain links TRBV4-1 with TRBJ1-4, with 7 bases fitting TRBD1. Germline lookup yields CDR1 MGHRA and CDR2 YSYEKL. CDR3 length: 16 amino acids. V shed 6 bases and J 0 bases; nucleotides not matched to a gene: 7. CDR3 nucleotide sequence: TGCGCCAGCAGACGATCCGGGACAGCAACTAATGAAAAACTGTTTTTT. Residues: CASRRSGTATNEKLFF.

The rearrangement uses TRBV6-1 and TRBJ1-2; D is possibly TRBD1 (5 bases). V was cut by 3 bases and J by 4 bases, with 12 bases left in between. This CDR3 spans 14 amino acids. From germline, CDR1 is MNHNS and CDR2 SASEGT. CDR3 nucleotide sequence: TGTGCCAGCAGTGAGTCCAGGGTAGGCTATGGCTACACCTTC. Its protein is CASSESRVGYGYTF.

The genes are TRBV27 and TRBJ2-3, with 10 bases identical to TRBD1. After removal of 6 bases from V and 4 bases from J, the junction contained 10 bases not matched to a gene. Looked up from germline, CDR1 is MNHEY and CDR2 is SMNVEV (reference sequence). This CDR3 is built from 16 residues. The CDR3 here is CASSRGTGVSADTQYF. CDR3 nucleotide sequence: TGTGCCAGCAGCCGCGGGACAGGGGTTTCGGCAGATACGCAGTATTTT.

The DNA of the CDR3 is TGTGCCACCAGCAGAGATCTTGGACTCTCCTACGAGCAGTACTTC. Amino acid sequence: CATSRDLGLSYEQYF. The chain recombines TRBV15 with TRBJ2-7; tentatively, D is TRBD2 (5 bases). Trimming cost V 0 bases and J 0 bases, with 9 bases left between them. From germline, CDR1 is LNHNV and CDR2 YYDKDF (reference sequence). The CDR3 sequence is 15 residues long.

The chain is built from TRBV5-1 and TRBJ2-2; possible D gene TRBD2, 5 bases. Germline loops: CDR1 SGHRS, CDR2 YFSETQ. V dropped 4 bases and J dropped 1 base, with 8 bases sitting between them. The CDR3 totals 14 residues. In nucleotides, the CDR3 is TGCGCCAGCAGCACCCGGGAGAACACCGGGGAGCTGTTTTTT. Its translation is CASSTRENTGELFF.

The gene calls are TRBV19 and TRBJ2-3, with D possibly being TRBD1 or TRBD2 (5 bases each). Per the germline V gene, CDR1 is LNHDA and CDR2 is SQIVND (reference sequence). V lost 3 bases and J 1 base, leaving 11 bases between the germline ends. CDR3 length: 15 residues. The CDR3 DNA sequence: TGTGCCAGTAGTATGAGGGGCCCGGGCACAGATACGCAGTATTTT. It is translated as CASSMRGPGTDTQYF.